The 15 T cell receptor beta chains below come from one sample, sequenced in a study of identical twins. TCRdb re-called the 5' RACE reads through MiXCR, storing one row per CDR3 protein. The sample holds around 470,000 distinct CDR3 sequences, 14% seen once. The same sample was also studied in work on yellow fever vaccine responses in identical twins.

Sequencing input: CD4+ T cells sorted from blood. The receptors originated from a woman younger than 35 in good health.

Points on this clonotype: A much larger clone differs by one base, so this may be a read error. The chain joins TRBV6-2 or TRBV6-3 to TRBJ2-1; D might be TRBD1 (6 bases). Trimming pared 5 bases from V and 8 bases from J, leaving 13 bases between. The CDR3 runs to 13 residues. CDR1 is MNHEY and CDR2 is SVGEGT in the germline V gene. DNA for the CDR3: TGTGCCAGCAGTACAGGGTTGGGGTATGAGCAGTTCTTC. It specifies CASSTGLGYEQFF.

This clonotype was counted a few times. Here the CDR3 reads CASSVTGKADYEQYF. In nucleotides, the CDR3 is TGTGCCAGCAGCGTTACAGGGAAGGCTGACTACGAGCAGTACTTC. The chain combines TRBV7-9 with TRBJ2-7; weak D call: TRBD1 (6 bases). The V and J ends lost 5 bases and 3 bases respectively, with 17 bases between them. Germline CDR1 and CDR2: SEHNR and FQNEAQ (reference sequence). The CDR3 is made up of 15 amino acids. Looking up the rest from reference TRBV7-9 and TRBJ2-7 gives the full variable domain: DTGVSQNPRHKITKRGQNVTFRCDPISEHNRLYWYRQTLGQGPEFLTYFQNEAQLEKSRLLSDRFSAERPKGSFSTLEIQRTEQGDSAMYLCASSVTGKADYEQYFGPGTRLTVT.

The chain has TRBV6-9 and TRBJ1-4, with unresolved D. The length of the CDR3 is 13 residues. Trimming left V 8 bases short and J 4 bases short, with 11 bases between. Germline lookup yields CDR1 MNHGY and CDR2 SVAAGI. The CDR3, as DNA: TGTGCCAGCGACGGGCCAGTTAATGAAAAACTGTTTTTT. Its translation: CASDGPVNEKLFF.

This clonotype occurred a few times. This sequence joins TRBV27 and TRBJ2-7; D is unresolved. The V gene's germline CDR1 is MNHEY and CDR2 SMNVEV (reference sequence). The CDR3 is 13 amino acids. V lost 6 bases, J lost 3 bases, and 12 bases lay in between. The CDR3 nucleotides are TGTGCCAGCAGGCCTTTGCCTGACTACGAGCAGTACTTC. Translating it yields CASRPLPDYEQYF.

Only a few counts were recorded for this clonotype. The CDR3, as DNA: TGCAGTGCTAGTCAGGGTGTTGGCTACGAGCAGTACTTC. Its protein is CSASQGVGYEQYF. The chain has TRBV20-1 and TRBJ2-7; TRBD1 might be the D (5 bases). The CDR3 contains 13 residues. Germline CDR1 DFQATT, CDR2 SNEGSKA (reference sequence). V gave up 3 bases and J gave up 3 bases, with 12 bases separating them.

In its sample, this clonotype was seen a few times. The chain employs TRBV6-1 and TRBJ2-5, with D possibly TRBD2 on 7 matching bases. V shed 6 bases and J shed 4 bases, with 12 bases lying between them. Germline-derived CDR1 and CDR2 are MNHNS and SASEGT. The CDR3 covers 13 residues. The CDR3 protein is CASRGGGRETQYF. The DNA of the CDR3 is TGTGCCAGCAGAGGGGGGGGGCGAGAGACCCAGTACTTC.

The chain employs TRBV24-1 and TRBJ2-5, with TRBD2 as a possible D gene (7 bases). This CDR3 region has 17 residues. Trimming stripped 0 bases from V and 5 bases from J, with 18 bases between. Germline CDR1 reads KGHDR; CDR2 reads SFDVKD. The CDR3: CATSDLRGIGGRETQYF. CDR3 nucleotides: TGTGCCACCAGTGATTTGAGGGGCATCGGGGGGCGGGAGACCCAGTACTTC.

The CDR3 DNA sequence: TGTGCCAGCAAAAAATACACCAACTACAATGAGCAGTTCTTC. This translates into CASKKYTNYNEQFF. The rearrangement uses TRBV6-1 and TRBJ2-1; D is unresolved. CDR1 and CDR2 (germline): MNHNS, SASEGT. This CDR3 has 14 residues. V was clipped by 7 bases and J by 3 bases, with 13 bases between them.

This clonotype turned up a few times. Here the CDR3 reads CASSPVTQETQYF. CDR3 in DNA: TGCGCCAGCAGCCCCGTAACCCAAGAGACCCAGTACTTC. The genes are TRBV5-1 and TRBJ2-5, with D hard to call. Trimming took 4 bases from V and 1 from J, leaving 8 bases between them. Germline V gene lookup returns CDR1 SGHRS and CDR2 YFSETQ. The CDR3 length is 13 residues.

Concerning this clonotype itself: One junction end disagrees with the germline gene, perhaps due to a read error. This sequence joins TRBV12-3 or TRBV12-4 and TRBJ1-1; no reliable D call. The CDR3 is 10 residues long. The CDR3 reads CACSTKTVVF. In nucleotides, the CDR3 is TGTGCCTGCAGTACTAAGACGGTGGTCTTT.

This clonotype was detected only a few times. This rearrangement joins TRBV12-3 or TRBV12-4 to TRBJ1-4, with D tentatively TRBD1 (5 bases). V lost 5 bases, J lost 3 bases, and 16 bases lay in between. This CDR3 is built from 16 residues. The DNA of the CDR3 is TGTGCCAGCAGTAACCGTAACCGAGGGGCTAATGAAAAACTGTTTTTT. Translating it yields CASSNRNRGANEKLFF.

This clonotype was counted between two and nine times. This chain joins TRBV14 and TRBJ2-1; D remains ambiguous. Germline CDR1 reads SGHDN; CDR2 reads FVKESK. The CDR3 spans 14 residues. V dropped 0 bases and J dropped 6 bases, with 9 bases sitting between them. The CDR3: CASSQDVTFNEQFF. The CDR3, as DNA: TGTGCCAGCAGCCAAGATGTAACCTTCAATGAGCAGTTCTTC.

The chain employs TRBV20-1 and TRBJ2-1; possible D gene TRBD2, 6 bases. Trimming pared 7 bases from V and 9 bases from J, leaving 16 bases between. CDR1 is DFQATT and CDR2 is SNEGSKA in the germline V gene (reference sequence). CDR3 size: 12 residues. The CDR3 loop reads CSVRAGRTEQFF. CDR3 DNA sequence: TGCAGTGTCCGGGCAGGGAGGACTGAGCAGTTCTTC.

DNA for the CDR3: TGTGCCAGCAGCCATTCCCAGGTCCCAGCCAAAAACATTCAGTACTTC. This gives the protein CASSHSQVPAKNIQYF. The gene calls are TRBV3-1 and TRBJ2-4; D is uncertain. V lost 3 bases and J lost 0, with 12 bases in between. Germline V gene lookup returns CDR1 LGHDT and CDR2 YNNKEL (reference sequence). CDR3 length: 16 residues. Together with reference TRBV3-1 and TRBJ2-4, the CDR3 gives the full variable domain: DTAVSQTPKYLVTQMGNDKSIKCEQNLGHDTMYWYKQDSKKFLKIMFSYNNKELIINETVPNRFSPKSPDKAHLNLHINSLELGDSAVYFCASSHSQVPAKNIQYFGAGTRLSVL.

This chain links TRBV11-2 with TRBJ2-5, with D perhaps matching TRBD1 (6 bases). V was clipped by 9 bases and J by 5 bases, with 13 bases between them. The CDR3 totals 12 residues. CDR1 and CDR2 from the germline V gene are SGHAT and FQNNGV. The CDR3 is CASRGSGETQYF. In DNA, the CDR3 is TGTGCCAGTAGGGGGAGTGGGGAGACCCAGTACTTC.